The text below deals with one TCR beta chain. This record comes from a study of T cells after yellow fever vaccination. Study details: SMART-Seq v4 Ultra Low Input prepared the low-cell-number fractions.

The length of the CDR3 is 15 residues. In germline, CDR1 is SGHAT, CDR2 FQNNGV. With 5 bases removed from V and 4 bases from J, the gap between germline ends came to 17 bases. Conversion of TCR transcripts into cDNA relied on 5'RACE template switching, which added a universal primer site and UMIs. TCRdb called the 5' RACE reads again in MiXCR, with one record for every CDR3 protein. The sample consists of under 600,000 distinct CDR3 sequences, 21% of them appearing once. Sequences were derived from PBMCs, sampled about 20 days after the first yellow fever vaccination. The TCR sequence derives from a man between 18 and 35 years old who received the YFV17D yellow fever vaccine. This chain links TRBV11-2 with TRBJ1-2, with D uncertain. This chain's CDR3 is CASSPSPGEGYGYTF. The CDR3 nucleotides read TGTGCCAGCAGCCCCAGCCCTGGAGAGGGCTATGGCTACACCTTC.